The entry that follows covers one TCR beta chain sequence. These data are taken from a study of T cell responses to AZD1222 COVID-19 vaccine. Here immunoSEQ multiplex PCR was the method, and the copy in TCRdb shows in-frame clones only, minus some. Of 110,000 or so clones listed, about nine tenths are singletons. Germline CDR1 and CDR2: LNHDA and SQIVND (reference sequence). The V and J ends lost 7 bases and 2 bases, in that order; junction bases with no gene match: 10. CDR3 size: 16 residues. This sequence joins TRBV19 and TRBJ1-3, with TRBD1 matching over 8 bases. This specimen was peripheral blood, taken on day 0 of AZD1222 vaccination. This receptor was identified in an adult in good health. The CDR3 coding sequence is TGTGCCAGTACCCCCGGGACAGGAGATACTGGAAACACCATATATTTT. Translated, it gives CASTPGTGDTGNTIYF. Full variable domain (missing parts from reference TRBV19 and TRBJ1-3): DGGITQSPKYLFRKEGQNVTLSCEQNLNHDAMYWYRQDPGQGLRLIYYSQIVNDFQKGDIAEGYSVSREKKESFPLTVTSAQKNPTAFYLCASTPGTGDTGNTIYFGEGSWLTVV.